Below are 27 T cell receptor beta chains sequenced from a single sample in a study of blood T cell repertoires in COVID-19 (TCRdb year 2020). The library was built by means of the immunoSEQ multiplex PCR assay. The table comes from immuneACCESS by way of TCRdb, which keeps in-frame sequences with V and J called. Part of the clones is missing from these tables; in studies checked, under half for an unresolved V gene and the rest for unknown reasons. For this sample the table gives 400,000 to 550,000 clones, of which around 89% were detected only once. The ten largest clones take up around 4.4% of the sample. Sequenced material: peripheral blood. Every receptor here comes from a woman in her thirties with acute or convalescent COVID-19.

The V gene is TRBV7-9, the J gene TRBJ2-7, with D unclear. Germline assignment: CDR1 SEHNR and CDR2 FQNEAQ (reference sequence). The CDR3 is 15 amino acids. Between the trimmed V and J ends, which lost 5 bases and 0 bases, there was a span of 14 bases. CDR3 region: CASSPTPQYSYEQYF. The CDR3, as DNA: TGTGCCAGCAGCCCCACCCCACAGTACTCCTACGAGCAGTACTTC.

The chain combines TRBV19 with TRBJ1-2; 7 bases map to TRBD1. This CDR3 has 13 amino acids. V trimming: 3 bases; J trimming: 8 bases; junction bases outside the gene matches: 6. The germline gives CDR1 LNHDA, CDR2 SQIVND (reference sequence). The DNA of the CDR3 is TGTGCCAGTAGTATCAAGGGGGCAAGGGGCTACACCTTC. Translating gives CASSIKGARGYTF.

The CDR3 DNA reads as TGTGCCACCAGCAGAGGACAGGTTCGCGATCAGCCCCAGCATTTT. Protein sequence: CATSRGQVRDQPQHF. The chain links TRBV15 to TRBJ1-5, with a weak D call TRBD1 (6 bases). The CDR3 totals 15 residues. The germline V gene has CDR1 LNHNV and CDR2 YYDKDF (reference sequence). V was trimmed by 1 base and J by 5 bases, leaving 12 bases between them. Based on the CDR3 plus reference TRBV15 and TRBJ1-5, the full variable domain is DAMVIQNPRYQVTQFGKPVTLSCSQTLNHNVMYWYQQKSSQAPKLLFHYYDKDFNNEADTPDNFQSRRPNTSFCFLDIRSPGLGDTAMYLCATSRGQVRDQPQHFGDGTRLSIL.

In DNA, the CDR3 is TGTGCCAGTAGCCAAGAGCTAGCAACACAGGGGTTCGGCCTCCACTTT. Translated: CASSQELATQGFGLHF. The chain recombines TRBV19 with TRBJ1-6; TRBD1 aligns across 7 bases. This CDR3 comprises 16 residues. The V gene end was trimmed by 6 bases and the J gene end by 15 bases; junction bases not matched to a gene: 20. Germline V lookup: CDR1 LNHDA, CDR2 SQIVND (reference sequence).

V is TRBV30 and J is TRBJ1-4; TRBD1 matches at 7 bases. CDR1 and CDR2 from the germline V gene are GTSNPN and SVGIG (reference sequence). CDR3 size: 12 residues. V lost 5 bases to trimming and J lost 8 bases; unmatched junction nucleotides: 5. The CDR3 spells CAWCTGDEKLFF. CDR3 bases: TGTGCCTGGTGTACAGGGGACGAAAAACTGTTTTTT.

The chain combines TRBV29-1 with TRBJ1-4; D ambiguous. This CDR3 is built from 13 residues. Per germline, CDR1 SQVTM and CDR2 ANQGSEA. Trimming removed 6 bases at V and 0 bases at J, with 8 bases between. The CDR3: CSVGGTTNEKLFF. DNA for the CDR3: TGCAGCGTCGGAGGAACAACTAATGAAAAACTGTTTTTT.

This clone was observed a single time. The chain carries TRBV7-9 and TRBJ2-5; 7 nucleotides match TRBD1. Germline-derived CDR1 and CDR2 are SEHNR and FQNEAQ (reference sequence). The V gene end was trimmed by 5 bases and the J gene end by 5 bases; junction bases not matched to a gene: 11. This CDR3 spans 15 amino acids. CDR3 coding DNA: TGTGCCAGCAGCCCCAGACAGGGTTCAGGGGAGACCCAGTACTTC. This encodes CASSPRQGSGETQYF.

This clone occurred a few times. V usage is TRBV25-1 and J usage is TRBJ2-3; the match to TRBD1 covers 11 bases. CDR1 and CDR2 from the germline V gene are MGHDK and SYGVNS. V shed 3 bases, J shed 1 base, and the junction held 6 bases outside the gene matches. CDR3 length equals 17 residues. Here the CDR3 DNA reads TGTGCCAGCAGTGACCCCCCGGGACAGGGGGGCACAGATACGCAGTATTTT. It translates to CASSDPPGQGGTDTQYF.

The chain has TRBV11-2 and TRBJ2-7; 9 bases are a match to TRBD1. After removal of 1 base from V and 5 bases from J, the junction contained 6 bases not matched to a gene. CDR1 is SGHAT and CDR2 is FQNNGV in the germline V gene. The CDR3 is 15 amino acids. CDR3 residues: CASSLGGTGYNEQYF. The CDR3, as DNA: TGTGCCAGCAGCTTAGGAGGGACAGGGTACAACGAGCAGTACTTC.

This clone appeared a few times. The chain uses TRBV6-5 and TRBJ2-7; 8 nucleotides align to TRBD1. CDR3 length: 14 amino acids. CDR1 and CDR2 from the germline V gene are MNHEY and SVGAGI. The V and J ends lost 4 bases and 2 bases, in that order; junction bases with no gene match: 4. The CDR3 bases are TGTGCCAGCAGTTCCCGGGACAGGACCTACGAGCAGTACTTC. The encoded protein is CASSSRDRTYEQYF.

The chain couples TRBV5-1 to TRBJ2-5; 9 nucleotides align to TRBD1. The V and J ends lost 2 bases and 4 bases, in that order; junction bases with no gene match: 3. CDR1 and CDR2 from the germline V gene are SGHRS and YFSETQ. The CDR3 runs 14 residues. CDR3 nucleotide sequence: TGCGCCAGCAGCTTACAGGGGGCGGGAGAGACCCAGTACTTC. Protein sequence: CASSLQGAGETQYF.

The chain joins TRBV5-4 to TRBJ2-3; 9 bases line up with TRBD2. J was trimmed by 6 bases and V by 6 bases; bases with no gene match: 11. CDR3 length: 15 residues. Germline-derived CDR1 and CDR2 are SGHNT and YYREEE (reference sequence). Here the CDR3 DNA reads TGTGCCAGCACTCGTGGCGGGGGGGCTCGGGATACGCAGTATTTT. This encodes CASTRGGGARDTQYF.

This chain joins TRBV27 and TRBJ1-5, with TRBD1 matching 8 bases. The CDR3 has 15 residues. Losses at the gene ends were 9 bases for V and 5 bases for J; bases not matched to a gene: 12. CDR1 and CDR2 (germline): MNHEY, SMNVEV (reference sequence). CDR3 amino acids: CASSIRGQVDQPQHF. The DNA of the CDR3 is TGTGCCAGTTCGATCAGGGGGCAGGTAGATCAGCCCCAGCATTTT.

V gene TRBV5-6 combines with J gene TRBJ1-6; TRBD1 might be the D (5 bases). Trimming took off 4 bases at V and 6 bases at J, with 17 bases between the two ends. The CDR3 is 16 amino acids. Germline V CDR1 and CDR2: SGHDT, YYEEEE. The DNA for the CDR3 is TGTGCCAGCAGCCCCTGGGACTCGGGAAGTAATTCACCCCTCCACTTT. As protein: CASSPWDSGSNSPLHF.

The CDR3 DNA reads as TGTGCCAGCAGCCAAGCCCCTATAGCGGTGATACCCTACGAGCAGTACTTC. As protein: CASSQAPIAVIPYEQYF. The V gene is TRBV14, the J gene TRBJ2-7; TRBD2 might be the D (6 bases). The CDR3 has 17 residues. V dropped 1 base and J dropped 2 bases, with 18 bases sitting between them. Germline loops: CDR1 SGHDN, CDR2 FVKESK.

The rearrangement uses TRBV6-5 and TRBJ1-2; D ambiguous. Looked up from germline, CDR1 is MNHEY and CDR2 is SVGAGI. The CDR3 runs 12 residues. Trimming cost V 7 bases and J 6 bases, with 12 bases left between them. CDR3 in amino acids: CASTYTGDGYTF. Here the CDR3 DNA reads TGTGCCAGCACCTATACTGGAGATGGCTACACCTTC.

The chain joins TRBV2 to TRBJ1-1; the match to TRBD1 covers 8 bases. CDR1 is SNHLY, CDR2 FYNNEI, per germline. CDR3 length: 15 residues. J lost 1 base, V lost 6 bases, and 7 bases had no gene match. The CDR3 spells CASSLQGATNTEAFF. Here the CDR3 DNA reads TGTGCCAGCAGCCTCCAGGGGGCGACGAACACTGAAGCTTTCTTT.

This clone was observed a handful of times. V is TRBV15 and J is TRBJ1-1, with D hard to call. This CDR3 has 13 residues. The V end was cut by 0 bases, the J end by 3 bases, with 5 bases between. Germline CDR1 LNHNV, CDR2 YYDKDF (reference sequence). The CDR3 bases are TGTGCCACCAGCAGAGACGGGGACACTGAAGCTTTCTTT. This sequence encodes CATSRDGDTEAFF.

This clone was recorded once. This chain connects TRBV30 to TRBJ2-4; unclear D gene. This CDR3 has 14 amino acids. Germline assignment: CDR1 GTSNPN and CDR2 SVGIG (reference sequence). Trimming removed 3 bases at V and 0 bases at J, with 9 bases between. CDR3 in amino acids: CAWRARLAKNIQYF. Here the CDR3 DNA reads TGTGCCTGGAGGGCCAGGCTAGCCAAAAACATTCAGTACTTC.

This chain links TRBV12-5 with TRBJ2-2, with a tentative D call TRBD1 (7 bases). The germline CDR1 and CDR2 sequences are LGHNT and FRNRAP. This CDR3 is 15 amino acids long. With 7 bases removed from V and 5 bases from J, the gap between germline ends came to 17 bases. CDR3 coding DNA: TGTGCTAGTGCCCTGGAGGGGGCGGGGACCGGGGAGCTGTTTTTT. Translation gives CASALEGAGTGELFF.

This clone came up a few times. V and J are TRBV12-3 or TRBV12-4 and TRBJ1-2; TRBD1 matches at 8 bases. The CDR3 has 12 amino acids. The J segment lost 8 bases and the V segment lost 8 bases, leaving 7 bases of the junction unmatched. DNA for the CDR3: TGTGCCAGCGTCGTCGACAGGGGCGGCTACACCTTC. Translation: CASVVDRGGYTF.

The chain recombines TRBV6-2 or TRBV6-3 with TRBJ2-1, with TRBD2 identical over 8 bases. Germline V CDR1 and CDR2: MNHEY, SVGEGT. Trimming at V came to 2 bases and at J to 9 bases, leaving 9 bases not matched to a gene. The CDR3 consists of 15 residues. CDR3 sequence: CASSYRSGGGGEQFF. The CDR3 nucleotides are TGTGCCAGCAGTTACAGGAGCGGGGGAGGTGGTGAGCAGTTCTTC.

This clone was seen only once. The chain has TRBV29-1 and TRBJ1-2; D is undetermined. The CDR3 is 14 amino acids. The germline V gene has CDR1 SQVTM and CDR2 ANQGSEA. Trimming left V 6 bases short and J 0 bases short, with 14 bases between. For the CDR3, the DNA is TGCAGCGTCCTCCGGGATAGAGCTAACTATGGCTACACCTTC. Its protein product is CSVLRDRANYGYTF.

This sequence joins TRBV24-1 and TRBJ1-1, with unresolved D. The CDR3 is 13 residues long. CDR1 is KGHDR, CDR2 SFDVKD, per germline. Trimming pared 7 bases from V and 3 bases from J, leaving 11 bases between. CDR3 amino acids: CATRGEGDTEAFF. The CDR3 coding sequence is TGTGCCACCAGAGGAGAGGGTGACACTGAAGCTTTCTTT.

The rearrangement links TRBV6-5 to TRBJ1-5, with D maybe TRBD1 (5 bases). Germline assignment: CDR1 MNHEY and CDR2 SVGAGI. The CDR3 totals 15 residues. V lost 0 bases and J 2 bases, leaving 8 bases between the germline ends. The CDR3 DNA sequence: TGTGCCAGCAGTTACTCTGGAGGGGGCAATCAGCCCCAGCATTTT. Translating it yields CASSYSGGGNQPQHF.

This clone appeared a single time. This chain's CDR3 is CANYNRVINYGYTF. The CDR3 DNA is TGTGCCAACTACAACAGGGTTATAAACTATGGCTACACCTTC. The chain combines TRBV24-1 with TRBJ1-2; D may be TRBD1 (6 bases). From germline, CDR1 is KGHDR and CDR2 SFDVKD. The V end was cut by 11 bases, the J end by 2 bases, with 17 bases between. The CDR3 has 14 amino acids.

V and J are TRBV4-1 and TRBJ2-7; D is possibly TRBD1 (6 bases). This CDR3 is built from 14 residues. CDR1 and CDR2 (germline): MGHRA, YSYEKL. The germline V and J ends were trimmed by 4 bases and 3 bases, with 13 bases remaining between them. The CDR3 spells CASSPSYRDYEQYF. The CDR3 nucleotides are TGCGCCAGCAGCCCCAGTTACAGGGACTACGAGCAGTACTTC.